This T cell receptor (beta chain) was sequenced for a study of cytomegalovirus exposure and HLA in healthy donors. PCR employed 60 Vbeta and 13 Jbeta primers. Sequencing used immunoSEQ multiplex PCR; TCRdb keeps in-frame clones, though not all of them. The profile shows fewer than 200,000 clones, roughly 80% of them singletons. General study findings and limits: Later analysis suggested most CMV-associated TCR beta chains were HLA-restricted. Investigators reported 150 to 200 TCR beta chains as tied to cytomegalovirus.

CDR1 MNHNY and CDR2 SVGAGI come from the germline V gene (reference sequence). Losses at the gene ends were 8 bases for V and 10 bases for J; bases not matched to a gene: 8. The CDR3 consists of 13 residues. On this clone itself: Antigen: not known.

The material sequenced was PBMCs. The genes are TRBV6-6 and TRBJ1-4; 9 bases match TRBD1. The TCR originated in a female donor in good health and CMV-seronegative. The CDR3 is CASGRDRDGKLFF. As DNA, the CDR3 is TGTGCCAGCGGCCGGGACAGGGATGGAAAACTGTTTTTT.